A single sample is the source of the 27 T cell receptor beta chains below, sequenced in a study of OX40 agonist ivuxolimab in advanced cancers. The assay was immunoSEQ multiplex PCR, and TCRdb's table has in-frame clones only and misses some. Altogether about 70,000 clones are present, approximately 89% being singletons, with the ten largest covering around 1%. Sequences were derived from CD4+ or CD8+ T cells sorted from blood, sampled in a trial of the OX40 agonist ivuxolimab. Receptors were obtained from an adult with an advanced solid tumor such as melanoma, head and neck, liver or kidney cancer.

The J gene is TRBJ1-2, the V gene TRBV5-1; D perhaps matches TRBD1 (6 bases). The germline V gene has CDR1 SGHRS and CDR2 YFSETQ. The CDR3 is 14 residues long. The V end lost 0 bases, the J end lost 8 bases, and 14 bases lay between the germline ends. CDR3 sequence reads: CASSLDWRGAGYTF. CDR3 DNA: TGCGCCAGCAGCTTGGACTGGCGGGGGGCCGGCTACACCTTC.

This chain connects TRBV18 to TRBJ1-2, with a weak D call TRBD1 (5 bases). Trimming stripped 3 bases from V and 6 bases from J, with 17 bases between. The CDR3 covers 15 residues. Germline V CDR1 and CDR2: KGHSH, LQKENI. The CDR3 region has the DNA TGTGCCAGCTCACCTTCCGCCCTCGGGGGGAATGGCTACACCTTC. Encoded protein: CASSPSALGGNGYTF.

The rearrangement uses TRBV5-6 and TRBJ1-6; no clear D gene. Trimming took off 0 bases at V and 14 bases at J, with 15 bases between the two ends. This CDR3 has 14 residues. The V gene's germline CDR1 is SGHDT and CDR2 YYEEEE. This CDR3 is CASSLVGAPGSLHF. The CDR3 DNA reads as TGTGCCAGCAGCTTGGTAGGAGCCCCCGGGTCCCTCCACTTT.

CDR3 nucleotides: TGTGCCAGCAGCCAAGCCGACAGGGGGGTAGCAACTAATGAAAAACTGTTTTTT. It translates to CASSQADRGVATNEKLFF. The rearrangement links TRBV4-2 to TRBJ1-4; 9 nucleotides agree with TRBD1. Germline V CDR1 and CDR2: LGHNA, YNFKEQ. The CDR3 has 18 amino acids. Unmatched junction bases numbered 6, after V lost 1 base and J lost 0 bases.

The chain uses TRBV5-5 and TRBJ2-6; D is undetermined. The germline gives CDR1 SGHKS, CDR2 YYEKEE (reference sequence). Trimming took off 4 bases at V and 4 bases at J, with 12 bases between the two ends. The CDR3 spans 15 residues. CDR3 bases: TGTGCCAGCAGCCCCTACCCAGCCGGGGCCAACGTCCTGACTTTC. Residues: CASSPYPAGANVLTF.

The J gene is TRBJ1-2, the V gene TRBV11-3, with 10 positions matching TRBD1. Germline loops: CDR1 SGHNT, CDR2 YENEEA. This CDR3 is built from 13 residues. Germline trimming cut 3 bases from V and 6 bases from J; bases unmatched to any gene: 1. The CDR3 reads CASSFGQGDGYTF. The DNA for the CDR3 is TGTGCCAGCAGCTTCGGACAGGGGGATGGCTACACCTTC.

The chain employs TRBV30 and TRBJ1-3; D is undetermined. Germline loops: CDR1 GTSNPN, CDR2 SVGIG (reference sequence). The ends were cut back, 4 bases at V and 5 bases at J, with 21 bases in the middle. This CDR3 spans 16 amino acids. The CDR3 DNA reads as TGTGCCTGGACCCTAGGATCGGTCAATAGGAGAAACACCATATATTTT. Protein product: CAWTLGSVNRRNTIYF.

A single count supports this clone. The genes are TRBV5-1 and TRBJ2-7; maybe TRBD2 (5 bases). Trimming shortened V by 1 base and J by 7 bases, and 15 bases separated the two germline ends. This CDR3 is built from 14 residues. The germline gives CDR1 SGHRS, CDR2 YFSETQ. CDR3 sequence reads: CASSLKVSPGEQYF. The CDR3 region has the DNA TGCGCCAGCAGCTTGAAAGTCTCCCCGGGGGAGCAGTACTTC. Supplemented by reference TRBV5-1 and TRBJ2-7, the full variable domain reads KAGVTQTPRYLIKTRGQQVTLSCSPISGHRSVSWYQQTPGQGLQFLFEYFSETQRNKGNFPGRFSGRQFSNSRSEMNVSTLELGDSALYLCASSLKVSPGEQYFGPGTRLTVT.

The gene calls are TRBV7-9 and TRBJ2-5, with 12 bases aligning to TRBD1. The length of the CDR3 is 16 residues. V gave up 5 bases and J gave up 1 base; unmatched junction bases: 5. Germline CDR1 is SEHNR and CDR2 is FQNEAQ (reference sequence). The CDR3 sequence: CASSLGTGGFQETQYF. The CDR3 DNA is TGTGCCAGCAGCCTAGGGACAGGGGGCTTCCAAGAGACCCAGTACTTC.

This clone came up a few times. The CDR3 spells CASSLHGDQETQYF. The CDR3 DNA follows: TGCGCCAGCAGCTTGCACGGGGATCAAGAGACCCAGTACTTC. The chain carries TRBV5-1 and TRBJ2-5; the D gene is possibly TRBD2 (5 bases). V gave up 1 base and J gave up 2 bases, with 9 bases separating them. Looked up from germline, CDR1 is SGHRS and CDR2 is YFSETQ. This CDR3 is 14 amino acids long.

This clone has just a few counts. This chain links TRBV4-2 with TRBJ1-1; D is unresolved. The germline CDR1 and CDR2 sequences are LGHNA and YNFKEQ. Deletions cut 0 bases from V and 4 bases from J, with 9 bases between. The CDR3 extends over 14 amino acids. CDR3 coding DNA: TGTGCCAGCAGCCAAGAGCCAGCCTCCACTGAAGCTTTCTTT. Protein product: CASSQEPASTEAFF.

This sequence joins TRBV6-5 and TRBJ2-7; no clear D. The germline CDR1 and CDR2 sequences are MNHEY and SVGAGI. Trimming removed 10 bases at V and 7 bases at J, with 14 bases between. CDR3 length equals 11 residues. Here the CDR3 DNA reads TGTGCCACCAGGTTGTACTCGGAGCAGTACTTC. Protein sequence: CATRLYSEQYF.

In this sample, this clone turned up once. The chain links TRBV6-1 to TRBJ2-3; D may be TRBD1 (6 bases). Trimming pared 2 bases from V and 2 bases from J, leaving 8 bases between. There are 14 residues in the CDR3. Germline V gene lookup returns CDR1 MNHNS and CDR2 SASEGT. CDR3 protein: CASSEWGPTDTQYF. Written as DNA, the CDR3 is TGTGCCAGCAGTGAATGGGGGCCCACAGATACGCAGTATTTT.

This clone has just one count. The same CDR3 is also encoded by other DNA sequences in this sample. The rearrangement joins TRBV6-5 to TRBJ2-7; either TRBD1 or TRBD2 may fit D (5 bases each). Trimming took off 0 bases at V and 0 bases at J, with 9 bases between the two ends. Germline CDR1 reads MNHEY; CDR2 reads SVGAGI. This CDR3 has 15 amino acids. The CDR3, as DNA: TGTGCCAGCAGTTACTCGGGGACGGGCTCCTACGAGCAGTACTTC. Translating it yields CASSYSGTGSYEQYF.

The J gene is TRBJ2-1, the V gene TRBV5-4, with TRBD2 matching 7 bases. CDR3 size: 14 residues. Germline assignment: CDR1 SGHNT and CDR2 YYREEE (reference sequence). V shed 4 bases and J 3 bases; nucleotides not matched to a gene: 4. The CDR3 sequence is CASSEGTNYNEQFF. CDR3 sequence (DNA): TGTGCCAGCAGCGAAGGGACTAACTACAATGAGCAGTTCTTC.

This rearrangement joins TRBV18 to TRBJ1-1, with D maybe TRBD1 (5 bases). The CDR3 extends over 13 amino acids. From germline, CDR1 is KGHSH and CDR2 LQKENI. Trimming cost V 4 bases and J 5 bases, with 11 bases left between them. The DNA of the CDR3 is TGTGCCAGCTCACAGCTGGGGGGGACTGAAGCTTTCTTT. Translating gives CASSQLGGTEAFF. The full variable domain, its missing parts supplied by reference TRBV18 and TRBJ1-1, is NAGVMQNPRHLVRRRGQEARLRCSPMKGHSHVYWYRQLPEEGLKFMVYLQKENIIDESGMPKERFSAEFPKEGPSILRIQQVVRGDSAAYFCASSQLGGTEAFFGQGTRLTVV.

The V call is TRBV5-5, the J call TRBJ2-1; tentatively, D is TRBD1 (5 bases). V was cut by 5 bases and J by 8 bases, with 26 bases left in between. Germline V gives CDR1 SGHKS, CDR2 YYEKEE (reference sequence). The CDR3 covers 17 residues. Written as DNA, the CDR3 is TGTGCCAGCAGTTTCAGGGTTTGGGGATCTTTTCGGGATGAGCAGTTCTTC. This sequence encodes CASSFRVWGSFRDEQFF.

The chain couples TRBV6-4 to TRBJ2-3; D possibly corresponds to TRBD1 (6 bases). The ends were cut back, 0 bases at V and 3 bases at J, with 13 bases in the middle. The germline V gene encodes CDR1 MRHNA and CDR2 SNTAGT. The CDR3 runs 16 residues. The DNA for the CDR3 is TGTGCCAGCAGTGACTCGGGCAGGGGAATAACAGATACGCAGTATTTT. It codes for CASSDSGRGITDTQYF.

The chain combines TRBV6-1 with TRBJ1-1; a possible D gene is TRBD1 (5 bases). The germline V gene encodes CDR1 MNHNS and CDR2 SASEGT. The V end lost 2 bases, the J end lost 6 bases, and 19 bases lay between the germline ends. The CDR3 consists of 16 residues. The CDR3 sequence is CASSETAGTDSPEAFF. CDR3 nucleotides: TGTGCCAGCAGTGAAACCGCGGGGACGGATTCTCCTGAAGCTTTCTTT.

J is TRBJ2-3 and V is TRBV27, with D perhaps assigned TRBD1 or TRBD2 (6 bases each). The germline V gene has CDR1 MNHEY and CDR2 SMNVEV (reference sequence). The CDR3 is 15 residues long. Trimming removed 5 bases from V and 0 bases from J, with 12 bases in between. As DNA, the CDR3 is TGTGCCAGCAGTATAACGGGGGCTAGCACAGATACGCAGTATTTT. Translation gives CASSITGASTDTQYF.

CDR3 coding DNA: TGTGCCAGCAGTCCGCGACTAGCGGGGGAGAATGAGCAGTTCTTC. It translates to CASSPRLAGENEQFF. The chain has TRBV27 and TRBJ2-1; 12 bases are a match to TRBD2. CDR1 and CDR2 (germline): MNHEY, SMNVEV (reference sequence). J gave up 7 bases and V 5 bases, and 6 bases lay outside the gene matches. The CDR3 spans 15 residues.

This rearrangement joins TRBV11-2 to TRBJ1-2; D call uncertain. The CDR3 loop spans 12 amino acids. Germline V gene data show CDR1 as SGHAT and CDR2 as FQNNGV. Trimming stripped 0 bases from V and 2 bases from J, with 1 base between. The CDR3 sequence: CASSLDNYGYTF. Written as DNA, the CDR3 is TGTGCCAGCAGCTTAGACAACTATGGCTACACCTTC.

The gene calls are TRBV6-1 and TRBJ2-3, with D tentatively TRBD1 (6 bases). Germline loops: CDR1 MNHNS, CDR2 SASEGT. The V end was cut by 2 bases, the J end by 6 bases, with 18 bases between. The CDR3 is made up of 16 amino acids. The CDR3 is CASSERLTGDMDTQYF. CDR3 nucleotide sequence: TGTGCCAGCAGTGAACGGCTGACAGGCGATATGGATACGCAGTATTTT.

The chain joins TRBV7-2 to TRBJ2-3; 10 bases are shared with TRBD2. Germline CDR1 reads SGHTA; CDR2 reads FQGNSA. V was pared by 1 base and J by 11 bases, with 12 bases of the junction left unmatched. CDR3 size: 16 residues. CDR3 in DNA: TGTGCCAGCAGCTTAGGAGGCCTAGCGGGGGCCGCAGGGCAGTATTTT. It yields the protein CASSLGGLAGAAGQYF. The whole variable domain, remainder taken from reference TRBV7-2 and TRBJ2-3, is GAGVSQSPSNKVTEKGKDVELRCDPISGHTALYWYRQSLGQGLEFLIYFQGNSAPDKSGLPSDRFSAERTGGSVSTLTIQRTQQEDSAVYLCASSLGGLAGAAGQYFGPGTRLTVL.

The chain employs TRBV5-1 and TRBJ1-1; D may be TRBD1 (5 bases). V lost 6 bases to trimming and J lost 1 base, with 16 bases between them. CDR1 is SGHRS, CDR2 YFSETQ, per germline. This CDR3 has 15 residues. The CDR3 loop is CASTLSSRENTEAFF. The CDR3 nucleotides are TGCGCCAGCACCCTTTCCAGCAGGGAGAACACTGAAGCTTTCTTT.

V gene TRBV10-2 combines with J gene TRBJ2-1; TRBD2 aligns across 10 bases. In germline, CDR1 is WSHSY, CDR2 SAAADI. The CDR3 loop spans 15 amino acids. The trim removed 5 bases at V and 12 bases at J, leaving 13 bases unmatched. For the CDR3, the DNA is TGCGCCAGCAGTTCACCTAGCGGGGGAAGCTCCGGGCAGTTCTTC. This codes for CASSSPSGGSSGQFF.

This sequence joins TRBV30 and TRBJ1-1; D not certain. This CDR3 has 14 amino acids. The germline V gene has CDR1 GTSNPN and CDR2 SVGIG (reference sequence). Between the trimmed V and J ends, which lost 0 bases and 6 bases, there was a span of 14 bases. DNA for the CDR3: TGTGCCTGGAGTGTCAGAAATACCTTCGCTGAAGCTTTCTTT. Translating gives CAWSVRNTFAEAFF.